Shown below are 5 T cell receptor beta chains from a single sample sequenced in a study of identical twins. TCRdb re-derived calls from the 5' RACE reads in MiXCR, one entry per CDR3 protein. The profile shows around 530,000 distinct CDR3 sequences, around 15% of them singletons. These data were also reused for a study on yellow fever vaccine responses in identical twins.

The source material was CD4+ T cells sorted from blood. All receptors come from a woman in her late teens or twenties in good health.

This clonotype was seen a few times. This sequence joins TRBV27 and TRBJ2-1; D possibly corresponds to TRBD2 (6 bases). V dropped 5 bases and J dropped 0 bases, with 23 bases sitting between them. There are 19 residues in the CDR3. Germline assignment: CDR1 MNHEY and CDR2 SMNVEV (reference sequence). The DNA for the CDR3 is TGTGCCAGCAGTCCCCTAGGCGGGAAGCCCTTCGGCTCCTACAATGAGCAGTTCTTC. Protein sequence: CASSPLGGKPFGSYNEQFF.

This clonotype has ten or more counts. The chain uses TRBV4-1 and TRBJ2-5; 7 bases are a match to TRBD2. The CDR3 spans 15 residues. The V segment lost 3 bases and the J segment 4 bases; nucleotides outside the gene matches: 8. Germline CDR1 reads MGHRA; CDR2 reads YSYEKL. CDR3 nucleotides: TGCGCCAGCAGCCATGGAAGCGGGAAGTCAGAGACCCAGTACTTC. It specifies CASSHGSGKSETQYF.

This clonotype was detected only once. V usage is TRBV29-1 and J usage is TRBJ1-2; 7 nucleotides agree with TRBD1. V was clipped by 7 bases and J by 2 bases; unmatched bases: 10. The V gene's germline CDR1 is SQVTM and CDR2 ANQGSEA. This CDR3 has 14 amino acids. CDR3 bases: TGCAGCGCTACCATGACAGGGTTCAACTATGGCTACACCTTC. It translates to CSATMTGFNYGYTF. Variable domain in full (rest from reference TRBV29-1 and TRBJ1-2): SAVISQKPSRDICQRGTSLTIQCQVDSQVTMMFWYRQQPGQSLTLIATANQGSEATYESGFVIDKFPISRPNLTFSTLTVSNMSPEDSSIYLCSATMTGFNYGYTFGSGTRLTVV.

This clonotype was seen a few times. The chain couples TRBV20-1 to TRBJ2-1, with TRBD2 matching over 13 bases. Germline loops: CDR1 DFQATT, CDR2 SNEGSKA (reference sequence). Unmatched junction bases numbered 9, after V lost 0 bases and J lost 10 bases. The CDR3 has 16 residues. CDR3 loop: CSARDLLGTSGNEQFF. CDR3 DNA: TGCAGTGCTAGAGATCTTCTGGGGACTAGCGGGAACGAGCAGTTCTTC.

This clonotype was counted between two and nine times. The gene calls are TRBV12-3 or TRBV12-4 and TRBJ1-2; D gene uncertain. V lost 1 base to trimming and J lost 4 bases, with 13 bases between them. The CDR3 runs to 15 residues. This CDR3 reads CASSLGPLGTYGYTF. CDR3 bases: TGTGCCAGCAGTTTAGGGCCTCTGGGAACCTATGGCTACACCTTC.